These 18 T cell receptor beta chains originate from one sample sequenced in a study of blood T cells in healthy people across ages (dated by TCRdb to about 2015). Library generation was performed with 5' RACE. Sequenced using an Illumina HiSeq 2500. A second 7 to 11 cycle PCR used a sample-barcoded 5' primer and a J-beta primer mix. TCRdb redid the processing of the public reads, applying fastp at Q25 and MiXCR, and retained in-frame beta chains. Entries are consolidated by CDR3 protein sequence, retaining the most common genes and DNA. This sample gives about 1.1 million distinct CDR3 sequences in total; 35% to 40% of them show up just once. The top ten constitute around 13% of the sample. The source material was blood. The receptor source for this set is a man younger than 35 in good health.

This rearrangement joins TRBV2 to TRBJ2-2; TRBD1 matches 8 bases. After removal of 2 bases from V and 7 bases from J, the junction contained 6 bases not matched to a gene. CDR1 is SNHLY, CDR2 FYNNEI, per germline. This CDR3 is 15 amino acids long. The CDR3 nucleotides read TGTGCCAGCAGTGAAAGGGGGACAGGTAACGGGGAGCTGTTTTTT. This encodes CASSERGTGNGELFF. The full variable domain, completed using reference TRBV2 and TRBJ2-2, is EPEVTQTPSHQVTQMGQEVILRCVPISNHLYFYWYRQILGQKVEFLVSFYNNEISEKSEIFDDQFSVERPDGSNFTLKIRSTKLEDSAMYFCASSERGTGNGELFFGEGSRLTVL.

The genes are TRBV4-1 and TRBJ2-3, with D perhaps TRBD1 (6 bases). Trimming cost V 1 base and J 2 bases, with 19 bases left between them. CDR3 length: 18 amino acids. Germline lookup yields CDR1 MGHRA and CDR2 YSYEKL. CDR3 coding DNA: TGCGCCAGCAGCCAAGCTGGAACCGGGACACCTGACACAGATACGCAGTATTTT. Residues: CASSQAGTGTPDTDTQYF.

In its sample, this clonotype was seen many times. This chain uses TRBV20-1 with TRBJ2-3; weak D call: TRBD2 (5 bases). From germline, CDR1 is DFQATT and CDR2 SNEGSKA (reference sequence). Trimming took off 4 bases at V and 4 bases at J, with 18 bases between the two ends. The CDR3 has 15 amino acids. CDR3 loop: CSANGWQVGADTQYF. CDR3 DNA sequence: TGCAGTGCTAATGGGTGGCAGGTCGGGGCAGATACGCAGTATTTT.

The gene calls are TRBV15 and TRBJ2-1; no firm D call. Germline values: CDR1 LNHNV, CDR2 YYDKDF (reference sequence). This CDR3 comprises 16 residues. With 3 bases removed from V and 1 base from J, the gap between germline ends came to 13 bases. Here the CDR3 DNA reads TGTGCCACCAGCAGTACGTTGTTGGAATCCTACAATGAGCAGTTCTTC. This translates into CATSSTLLESYNEQFF.

V is TRBV6-6 and J is TRBJ1-1, with a weak D call TRBD1 (5 bases). Trimming left V 11 bases short and J 8 bases short, with 9 bases between. CDR1 and CDR2 from the germline V gene are MNHNY and SVGAGI (reference sequence). CDR3 length: 9 amino acids. DNA of the CDR3: TGTGCCGCAGGGACGGAAGCTTTCTTT. Translation: CAAGTEAFF.

The chain carries TRBV7-6 and TRBJ2-3; D possibly corresponds to TRBD1 (6 bases). V lost 1 base and J lost 7, with 15 bases in between. In germline, CDR1 is SGHVS, CDR2 FNYEAQ. The CDR3 totals 15 residues. The CDR3 here is CASSLVSGAENTQYF. The CDR3 coding sequence is TGTGCCAGCAGCTTAGTCTCAGGGGCTGAGAATACGCAGTATTTT.

This clonotype was found a few times. The chain is built from TRBV2 and TRBJ2-3; maybe TRBD1 (6 bases). This CDR3 is built from 15 residues. Per the germline V gene, CDR1 is SNHLY and CDR2 is FYNNEI. V was trimmed by 6 bases and J by 2 bases, leaving 15 bases between them. CDR3: CASRRLDRITDTQYF. In nucleotides, the CDR3 is TGTGCCAGCAGACGATTAGACAGGATCACAGATACGCAGTATTTT. The full variable domain, rest sourced from reference TRBV2 and TRBJ2-3, is EPEVTQTPSHQVTQMGQEVILRCVPISNHLYFYWYRQILGQKVEFLVSFYNNEISEKSEIFDDQFSVERPDGSNFTLKIRSTKLEDSAMYFCASRRLDRITDTQYFGPGTRLTVL.

This clonotype was seen a handful of times. The chain combines TRBV9 with TRBJ1-2, with no clear D. CDR3 size: 16 residues. Germline V CDR1 and CDR2: SGDLS, YYNGEE. Trimming cost V 0 bases and J 2 bases, with 14 bases left between them. CDR3 protein: CASSVEVSGLNYGYTF. The CDR3 DNA sequence: TGTGCCAGCAGCGTAGAGGTCTCAGGTCTCAACTATGGCTACACCTTC.

This clonotype has just a few counts. This chain joins TRBV20-1 and TRBJ1-5, with 8 nucleotides matching TRBD1. The J segment lost 6 bases and the V segment lost 5 bases, leaving 6 bases of the junction unmatched. This CDR3 spans 13 amino acids. Germline V CDR1 and CDR2: DFQATT, SNEGSKA (reference sequence). For the CDR3, the DNA is TGCAGTGCTCAGGACAGGGCTGGTCAGCCCCAGCATTTT. Its protein product is CSAQDRAGQPQHF.

V gene TRBV10-3 combines with J gene TRBJ2-4; 8 bases are a match to TRBD1. V gave up 7 bases and J gave up 13 bases; unmatched junction bases: 6. The germline V gene encodes CDR1 ENHRY and CDR2 SYGVKD. The CDR3 covers 11 residues. As DNA, the CDR3 is TGTGCCATCAAGGACAGGGAAGGGCAGTACTTC. Its protein product is CAIKDREGQYF.

A few counts support this clonotype. CDR3 residues: CSAQDWGPTDTQYF. As DNA, the CDR3 is TGCAGTGCTCAAGACTGGGGACCCACAGATACGCAGTATTTT. This chain uses TRBV20-1 with TRBJ2-3, with D possibly called TRBD1 or TRBD2 (5 bases each). The V end was cut by 5 bases, the J end by 2 bases, with 14 bases between. CDR1 is DFQATT and CDR2 is SNEGSKA in the germline V gene (reference sequence). The CDR3 length is 14 residues.

This clonotype was counted only a few times. J is TRBJ1-2 and V is TRBV20-1; tentative D call: TRBD1 (6 bases). Germline V gene data show CDR1 as DFQATT and CDR2 as SNEGSKA (reference sequence). CDR3 length: 15 amino acids. V was cut by 6 bases and J by 8 bases, with 25 bases left in between. DNA of the CDR3: TGCAGTGCCCAAATCGAAGGGGGAGAGGTGGACGGCTACACCTTC. It specifies CSAQIEGGEVDGYTF.

This clonotype was seen more than once but under ten times. The chain uses TRBV20-1 and TRBJ1-1; D is unclear. CDR1 and CDR2 (germline): DFQATT, SNEGSKA (reference sequence). The V end lost 5 bases, the J end lost 3 bases, and 19 bases lay between the germline ends. There are 15 residues in the CDR3. Here the CDR3 reads CSASRAPARDTEAFF. The CDR3 region has the DNA TGCAGTGCTTCCCGGGCCCCCGCTCGGGACACTGAAGCTTTCTTT.

This chain joins TRBV27 and TRBJ1-1, with D uncertain. Trimming took off 6 bases at V and 2 bases at J, with 13 bases between the two ends. The CDR3 covers 14 residues. Germline CDR1 and CDR2: MNHEY and SMNVEV (reference sequence). The DNA for the CDR3 is TGTGCCAGCAGAGTGCGGAAGGGAAACACTGAAGCTTTCTTT. Translation gives CASRVRKGNTEAFF.

This sequence joins TRBV7-2 and TRBJ2-7; D call uncertain. This CDR3 spans 10 amino acids. In germline, CDR1 is SGHTA, CDR2 FQGNSA. CDR3 bases: TGTGGCACGTTGTGCTACGAGCAGTACTTC. Amino acids: CGTLCYEQYF. The whole variable domain, remainder taken from reference TRBV7-2 and TRBJ2-7, is GAGVSQSPSNKVTEKGKDVELRCDPISGHTALYWYRQSLGQGLEFLIYFQGNSAPDKSGLPSDRFSAERTGGSVSTLTIQRTQQEDSAVYLCGTLCYEQYFGPGTRLTVT.

This clonotype was found many times. The rearrangement uses TRBV7-2 and TRBJ1-2; D is unresolved. This CDR3 contains 14 residues. Germline CDR1 SGHTA, CDR2 FQGNSA. Trimming pared 5 bases from V and 6 bases from J, leaving 16 bases between. The CDR3 DNA reads as TGTGCCAGCAGCCCACAAACCCGTACCCATGGCTACACCTTC. Protein sequence: CASSPQTRTHGYTF.

The gene calls are TRBV12-3 or TRBV12-4 and TRBJ1-2, with unresolved D. The CDR3 extends over 13 amino acids. V was cut by 7 bases and J by 5 bases, with 14 bases left in between. The CDR3 here is CASNPTGFYGYTF. The CDR3 DNA reads TGTGCCAGCAACCCTACGGGTTTTTATGGCTACACCTTC.

This chain links TRBV5-5 with TRBJ1-2; D gene ambiguous. Germline CDR1 and CDR2: SGHKS and YYEKEE (reference sequence). The CDR3 covers 16 residues. V was shortened by 1 base and J by 1 base, with 14 bases between the two germline ends. The CDR3 coding sequence is TGTGCCAGCAGCTTGCCCCGGGAAGAAATTAACTATGGCTACACCTTC. Its protein is CASSLPREEINYGYTF.